This TCR beta chain appears in the sequencing data of a study of a mutant IDH1 vaccine in newly diagnosed glioma. Overall study: Treated patients comprised around 60% males and about 38% females, mean age about 40 years. Patients were pretreated with radiotherapy, temozolomide, or both, mostly both.

Method: immunoSEQ multiplex PCR; TCRdb's copy keeps in-frame clones and lacks some. This table has over 15,000 clones, less than 97% appearing once. From germline, CDR1 is LGHNA and CDR2 YNFKEQ. Trimming stripped 0 bases from V and 6 bases from J, with 12 bases between. CDR3 length: 15 residues. Regarding time point: baseline, week 1 (first vaccination visit). Specified treatment: pre-vaccination baseline after standard-of-care therapy. The astrocytomas were IDH1-mutant, ATRX-negative, and WHO grade 3 or 4. The chain has TRBV4-2 and TRBJ2-1; TRBD2 is a possible D gene (5 bases). This clonotype was sampled from a woman aged 18-30 years with glioma. Some clones in this sample may be carry-over from other donors' samples. Source: peripheral blood mononuclear cells (PBMCs), taken from a glioma patient treated with radiotherapy, temozolomide or both. The CDR3 DNA is TGTGCCAGCAGCCAAGACCGGGGTGTGGGCAATGAGCAGTTCTTC. This codes for CASSQDRGVGNEQFF.